This entry concerns a single TCR beta chain. Its target antigen remains unknown. The input lacks base qualities; no much larger clone sits a single base away. These data originate in a study of blood T cell repertoires in COVID-19 (dated by TCRdb to the early 2020s). General notes on the study: The collaborator samples originated in the United States, Italy and Spain and spanned the acute and convalescent phases of COVID-19. Deeply sampled blood TCRbeta repertoires from subjects exposed to, actively infected with, or recovered from COVID-19 were included in the dataset. Where available, HLA class I and class II types were obtained from metadata supplied by the sample provider rather than from assay-based typing. The repertoires were released in a freely available public database meant as a resource for research on the immune response to SARS-CoV-2. Samples were obtained from the ongoing ImmuneRACE study (first 160 participants) and from about 1,300 subjects provided by 6 global collaborators. Sample metadata almost always included a de-identified subject ID, COVID-19 status, age in years and sex. The prospective study material was composed of cDNA or gDNA derived from T cells, B-cell-depleted T cells, or PBMCs. Broader findings and caveats from the paper: Clinical and demographic metadata were provided uncurated, with the amount varying by source and participant.

TCRbeta CDR3 regions were amplified from genomic DNA by means of the immunoSEQ Assay, a bias-controlled multiplex PCR. Turning to the authors' computational methods: The number of nucleated cells in each sample was estimated from the amplification of reference gene primers within the assay. Sequence reads were collapsed and filtered to measure the absolute abundance of every unique TCRbeta CDR3 rearrangement. For each sample, productive Simpson clonality was calculated as the square root of Simpson's diversity index over productive rearrangements. In its TCRdb copy, this immuneACCESS table keeps in-frame sequences only and misses some clones. Where compared with another copy, unresolved V genes explain less than half of these, and the others have no known cause. The V and J calls and clone size were taken over from that table, and D and trimming were inferred from the DNA. The sample table shows 120,000 to 150,000 clones, and around 83% are seen once. The leading ten clones occupy less than 6% of the sample.

Participants in the prospective study were enrolled through a virtual design, were aged about 18 to 100 years, and lived in 20 to 30 United States geographic areas. To assign participants to cohorts, the prospective study relied on clinical history that participants themselves reported in a screening survey and a study questionnaire. Exposed participants had been in contact with someone with a PCR-confirmed or clinician-diagnosed COVID-19 case within 2 weeks of study entry. Mobile phlebotomists in the prospective study collected whole blood, serum and a nasopharyngeal or oropharyngeal swab from every participant. Additional blood draws and questionnaires over a 2-month period could optionally be provided by prospective study participants. Before DNA extraction, prospective study blood samples were shipped either frozen or at room temperature. Sequences were obtained from PBMCs or T cells enriched from blood (not recorded which). The TCR was taken from a woman aged 45 to 65 who had been exposed to COVID-19.

The CDR3 region has the sequence CASSWTELSSPLHF. The nucleotide sequence reads as follows: TGTGCCAGCAGTTGGACAGAGCTCTCGTCACCCCTCCACTTT. The V gene is TRBV27 and the J gene is TRBJ1-6; TRBD1 is a possible D gene, resting on 6 matching bases. The CDR3 holds 14 amino acids from the cysteine to the phenylalanine. Only the CDR3 DNA is retained, 42 bases long and in frame from the first base. Based on the germline V gene (reference sequence), the CDR1 and CDR2 sequences are MNHEY and SMNVEV. Cut back by 4 bases and 10 bases, the V and J ends lie 14 bases apart.